The 29 T cell receptor beta chains in this list originate from one sample, sequenced in a study of cytomegalovirus exposure and HLA in healthy donors. Amplification used 60 Vbeta primers and 13 Jbeta primers. Profiling relied on immunoSEQ multiplex PCR, and the TCRdb table lists in-frame clones only, not all of them. The table shows about 160,000 clones, with roughly four fifths occurring only once. The material sequenced was PBMCs. The source is a woman aged 45-65 years in good health and CMV-seropositive.

This clone occurred once. The J gene is TRBJ1-4, the V gene TRBV2; a possible D gene is TRBD1 (5 bases). Germline assignment: CDR1 SNHLY and CDR2 FYNNEI. The CDR3 has 15 amino acids. The germline V and J ends were trimmed by 6 bases and 3 bases, with 14 bases remaining between them. The CDR3 DNA sequence: TGTGCCAGCAGAGTAAGACAGAGCCCTAATGAAAAACTGTTTTTT. Translating gives CASRVRQSPNEKLFF.

The V call is TRBV18, the J call TRBJ2-3; TRBD2 matches 10 bases. The CDR3 sequence is 16 residues long. Per the germline V gene, CDR1 is KGHSH and CDR2 is LQKENI. With V trimmed by 10 bases and J by 2 bases, 12 bases remained unmatched. CDR3 in DNA: TGTGCCACCTTGAAGACTAGCGGGTCATACACAGATACGCAGTATTTT. It translates to CATLKTSGSYTDTQYF.

This clone has a handful of counts. V usage is TRBV7-3 and J usage is TRBJ2-2; D not resolved. V was cut by 5 bases and J by 3 bases, with 13 bases left in between. Germline V gene sequence: CDR1 SGHTA, CDR2 FQGTGA. CDR3 length equals 15 residues. CDR3 DNA: TGTGCCAGCAGCCACTCGCCGGCGGACACCGGGGAGCTGTTTTTT. Translating it yields CASSHSPADTGELFF.

The chain joins TRBV6-1 to TRBJ2-5, with D unclear. Germline V gene data show CDR1 as MNHNS and CDR2 as SASEGT. This CDR3 comprises 12 residues. The ends were cut back, 7 bases at V and 1 base at J, with 7 bases in the middle. The CDR3 sequence is CASTRIQETQYF. For the CDR3, the DNA is TGTGCCAGCACCAGGATCCAAGAGACCCAGTACTTC.

The rearrangement uses TRBV6-1 and TRBJ1-5, with D possibly being TRBD1 (5 bases). Germline V gene sequence: CDR1 MNHNS, CDR2 SASEGT. The CDR3 is 14 residues long. V was trimmed by 1 base and J by 7 bases, leaving 11 bases between them. CDR3 loop: CASSEVGRGQPQHF. The CDR3 nucleotides are TGTGCCAGCAGTGAAGTGGGGAGGGGACAGCCCCAGCATTTT.

The chain uses TRBV19 and TRBJ1-6, with 7 positions matching TRBD1. CDR1 is LNHDA and CDR2 is SQIVND in the germline V gene (reference sequence). The length of the CDR3 is 15 residues. V trimming: 5 bases; J trimming: 9 bases; junction bases outside the gene matches: 10. This chain's CDR3 is CASSGIQGLGSPLHF. CDR3 nucleotides: TGTGCCAGTAGTGGTATACAGGGGCTGGGTTCACCCCTCCACTTT.

This chain joins TRBV19 and TRBJ1-2; TRBD1 aligns across 10 bases. Germline assignment: CDR1 LNHDA and CDR2 SQIVND (reference sequence). This CDR3 has 15 amino acids. J was trimmed by 5 bases and V by 8 bases; bases with no gene match: 11. The CDR3 protein is CASGDRDRGSYGYTF. CDR3 bases: TGTGCCAGTGGAGACCGGGACAGGGGAAGTTATGGCTACACCTTC. The full variable domain, its missing parts supplied by reference TRBV19 and TRBJ1-2, is DGGITQSPKYLFRKEGQNVTLSCEQNLNHDAMYWYRQDPGQGLRLIYYSQIVNDFQKGDIAEGYSVSREKKESFPLTVTSAQKNPTAFYLCASGDRDRGSYGYTFGSGTRLTVV.

This clone was seen more than once but under ten times. J is TRBJ2-1 and V is TRBV7-2, with D possibly TRBD1 on 5 matching bases. The CDR3 has 14 amino acids. With 6 bases removed from V and 3 bases from J, the gap between germline ends came to 12 bases. Germline CDR1 SGHTA, CDR2 FQGNSA. The CDR3 region has the DNA TGTGCCAGCAGACAGGACACCCTCTACAATGAGCAGTTCTTC. This translates into CASRQDTLYNEQFF.

The chain has TRBV11-2 and TRBJ1-6; TRBD1 matches at 7 bases. Germline V gene data show CDR1 as SGHAT and CDR2 as FQNNGV. The CDR3 runs 15 residues. V shed 8 bases and J 6 bases; nucleotides not matched to a gene: 10. The DNA of the CDR3 is TGTGCCAGCGGCATTCCGGGACAGTCTAATTCACCCCTCCACTTT. This encodes CASGIPGQSNSPLHF.

The sample holds one count of this clone. This chain links TRBV11-2 with TRBJ2-2, with TRBD2 identical over 8 bases. With 2 bases clipped from V and 7 bases from J, the junction kept 6 bases outside the gene matches. CDR1 is SGHAT and CDR2 is FQNNGV in the germline V gene. This CDR3 comprises 15 residues. The CDR3 coding sequence is TGTGCCAGCAGCTTATTCCGGGAGGGGAGCGGGGAGCTGTTTTTT. It codes for CASSLFREGSGELFF.

V gene TRBV27 combines with J gene TRBJ2-7; 10 nucleotides agree with TRBD2. The V gene end was trimmed by 8 bases and the J gene end by 6 bases; junction bases not matched to a gene: 7. Germline V gives CDR1 MNHEY, CDR2 SMNVEV (reference sequence). The CDR3 covers 13 residues. CDR3 nucleotide sequence: TGTGCCAGCGGGCAGCGGGGGGGCTCCGAGCAGTACTTC. It codes for CASGQRGGSEQYF.

This clone turned up a few times. This CDR3 reads CASSLDGGVSREQYF. CDR3 DNA sequence: TGCGCCAGCAGCTTGGACGGCGGGGTGTCCCGCGAGCAGTACTTC. The genes are TRBV5-1 and TRBJ2-7, with D maybe TRBD2 (6 bases). The CDR3 runs to 15 residues. Deletions cut 0 bases from V and 6 bases from J, with 16 bases between. Germline-derived CDR1 and CDR2 are SGHRS and YFSETQ.

The chain couples TRBV5-1 to TRBJ2-3; 9 bases agree with TRBD2. This CDR3 comprises 15 residues. Looked up from germline, CDR1 is SGHRS and CDR2 is YFSETQ. Trimming cost V 6 bases and J 3 bases; bases outside gene matches: 8. CDR3 in DNA: TGCGCCAGCAACTATCAGCGGGGGGTGACAGATACGCAGTATTTT. This sequence encodes CASNYQRGVTDTQYF.

This chain links TRBV5-8 with TRBJ1-2; 11 bases align to TRBD1. With 4 bases clipped from V and 8 bases from J, the junction kept 7 bases outside the gene matches. This CDR3 comprises 14 residues. From germline, CDR1 is SGHTS and CDR2 YDEGEE. The CDR3 nucleotides read TGTGCCAGCAGCAGGACAGGGGGCTTTGGAGGCTACACCTTC. As protein: CASSRTGGFGGYTF.

J is TRBJ1-1 and V is TRBV6-4; D unresolved. Per germline, CDR1 MRHNA and CDR2 SNTAGT. V lost 6 bases and J lost 1, with 15 bases in between. The CDR3 is 15 residues long. The CDR3 nucleotides read TGTGCCAGCAGCCCAAAAGCCCCCAAGAACACTGAAGCTTTCTTT. Translating gives CASSPKAPKNTEAFF.

The V and J genes are TRBV14 and TRBJ2-5; D not certain. CDR3 length equals 11 residues. Trimming left V 1 base short and J 7 bases short, with 4 bases between. Germline V gives CDR1 SGHDN, CDR2 FVKESK. The CDR3 DNA reads TGTGCCAGCAGCCAAGCCCTGACCCAGTACTTC. Translating it yields CASSQALTQYF.

This chain uses TRBV7-9 with TRBJ2-4; TRBD1 is a possible D gene (6 bases). V was trimmed by 8 bases and J by 1 base, leaving 15 bases between them. The CDR3 runs to 15 residues. From germline, CDR1 is SEHNR and CDR2 FQNEAQ (reference sequence). The CDR3 protein is CASGSQGPAKNIQYF. Here the CDR3 DNA reads TGTGCCAGCGGGTCACAGGGACCCGCCAAAAACATTCAGTACTTC.

This clone turned up a few times. This chain joins TRBV9 and TRBJ2-5; 16 bases map to TRBD2. J gave up 9 bases and V 0 bases, and 2 bases lay outside the gene matches. CDR1 SGDLS and CDR2 YYNGEE come from the germline V gene. The CDR3 consists of 15 residues. CDR3 sequence (DNA): TGTGCCAGCAGCGTAGAGGGACTAGCGGGGGGGGCCCAGTACTTC. Translation: CASSVEGLAGGAQYF.

The chain couples TRBV6-5 to TRBJ1-4; TRBD1 matches 8 bases. With V trimmed by 8 bases and J by 6 bases, 8 bases remained unmatched. The germline V gene has CDR1 MNHEY and CDR2 SVGAGI. The length of the CDR3 is 14 residues. CDR3 amino acids: CASSDRAGDEKLFF. CDR3 in DNA: TGTGCCAGCTCGGACAGGGCGGGCGATGAAAAACTGTTTTTT.

This chain joins TRBV11-2 and TRBJ1-2; 8 nucleotides match TRBD1. The length of the CDR3 is 19 residues. Trimming removed 0 bases from V and 2 bases from J; junction bases left unmatched: 14. The germline V gene encodes CDR1 SGHAT and CDR2 FQNNGV. CDR3 in amino acids: CASSLDSATDRGLNYGYTF. In DNA form, the CDR3 reads TGTGCCAGCAGCTTAGATTCCGCTACTGACAGGGGTTTAAACTATGGCTACACCTTC.

The genes are TRBV29-1 and TRBJ2-1; TRBD2 is a possible D gene (7 bases). The CDR3 has 15 amino acids. Germline V CDR1 and CDR2: SQVTM, ANQGSEA. V lost 4 bases, J lost 6 bases, and 19 bases lay in between. In DNA, the CDR3 is TGCAGCGTTGGCTCGGAGGGGGGGCCGGGCAATGAGCAGTTCTTC. This gives the protein CSVGSEGGPGNEQFF.

The chain carries TRBV5-1 and TRBJ1-1, with 11 bases matching TRBD1. V gave up 6 bases and J gave up 4 bases; unmatched junction bases: 2. The CDR3 is 13 amino acids. CDR1 SGHRS and CDR2 YFSETQ come from the germline V gene. CDR3 sequence: CASTGTGGTEAFF. CDR3 nucleotides: TGCGCCAGCACTGGGACAGGGGGCACTGAAGCTTTCTTT.

J is TRBJ1-4 and V is TRBV10-2; 7 positions match TRBD1. Germline values: CDR1 WSHSY, CDR2 SAAADI. The V segment lost 5 bases and the J segment 2 bases; nucleotides outside the gene matches: 5. This CDR3 has 15 amino acids. The CDR3 loop reads CASSFTGETNEKLFF. The CDR3 nucleotides read TGCGCCAGCAGTTTCACAGGGGAGACTAATGAAAAACTGTTTTTT.

The chain joins TRBV7-9 to TRBJ2-5; D call uncertain. The CDR3 runs 16 residues. V was clipped by 1 base and J by 5 bases, with 17 bases between them. Germline V gives CDR1 SEHNR, CDR2 FQNEAQ (reference sequence). CDR3 sequence reads: CASSLGGSRPRETQYF. CDR3 DNA sequence: TGTGCCAGCAGCTTAGGAGGCAGCCGACCTCGGGAGACCCAGTACTTC.

This chain joins TRBV5-1 and TRBJ1-6; D may be TRBD1 (6 bases). The germline CDR1 and CDR2 sequences are SGHRS and YFSETQ. The CDR3 contains 15 residues. V lost 4 bases to trimming and J lost 4 bases, with 12 bases between them. The CDR3, as DNA: TGCGCCAGCAGCACCGGACAGCAGTATAATTCACCCCTCCACTTT. Encoded protein: CASSTGQQYNSPLHF.

The gene calls are TRBV7-3 and TRBJ2-2, with 7 bases fitting TRBD2. CDR1 and CDR2 from the germline V gene are SGHTA and FQGTGA. Germline trimming cut 6 bases from V and 0 bases from J; bases unmatched to any gene: 7. The CDR3 has 16 residues. CDR3 protein: CASRPTGGTNTGELFF. The CDR3 DNA follows: TGTGCCAGCAGGCCCACCGGGGGGACGAACACCGGGGAGCTGTTTTTT.

This sequence joins TRBV5-4 and TRBJ1-2, with 8 bases lining up with TRBD1. Looked up from germline, CDR1 is SGHNT and CDR2 is YYREEE (reference sequence). With V trimmed by 3 bases and J by 3 bases, 4 bases remained unmatched. The CDR3 consists of 14 residues. The CDR3 coding sequence is TGTGCCAGCAGCTCGACAGGGGAGGACTATGGCTACACCTTC. This codes for CASSSTGEDYGYTF.

The J gene is TRBJ1-2, the V gene TRBV6-5; 10 positions match TRBD1. Trimming at V came to 0 bases and at J to 3 bases, leaving 4 bases not matched to a gene. The CDR3 is made up of 16 amino acids. Germline CDR1 and CDR2: MNHEY and SVGAGI. Here the CDR3 reads CASSYSRQGADYGYTF. CDR3 nucleotide sequence: TGTGCCAGCAGTTACTCGCGACAGGGGGCTGACTATGGCTACACCTTC.

The rearrangement uses TRBV6-6 and TRBJ1-1; no firm D call. The V gene lost 2 bases and the J gene lost 6 bases, with 10 bases spanning the gap. CDR3 length: 13 residues. The germline V gene encodes CDR1 MNHNY and CDR2 SVGAGI (reference sequence). The CDR3 loop reads CASSYPPGSEAFF. For the CDR3, the DNA is TGTGCCAGCAGTTACCCACCCGGTTCTGAAGCTTTCTTT.